This T cell receptor (beta chain) was sequenced during a study of blood T cells in healthy people across ages. Study results and limitations: Long-lived and aged donors differed, with more naive CD4+ cells and higher diversity in the long-lived.

PCR was performed a second time for 7 to 11 cycles using a sample-barcoded 5' primer and a J-beta primer mix. Every sample produced at least 2.5 million CDR3-containing paired-end reads. MiXCR, run by TCRdb on the 5' RACE reads, gives a single entry per CDR3 protein. The sample shows 1.5 million or so distinct CDR3 sequences, around 40% of them seen only once. In this sample, this clonotype turned up a few times. The antigen is undetermined. Germline lookup yields CDR1 SGHTA and CDR2 FQGNSA. The length of the CDR3 is 17 residues. J lost 5 bases, V lost 4 bases, and 11 bases had no gene match. This TCR came from a woman between 18 and 29 years old in good health. Sequencing input: blood. The rearrangement joins TRBV7-2 to TRBJ2-3; TRBD2 matches 11 bases. The CDR3, as DNA: TGTGCCAGCAGCTCACTAGCGGGAGCGCCTACTGGAGATACGCAGTATTTT. Its translation is CASSSLAGAPTGDTQYF. Based on the CDR3 plus reference TRBV7-2 and TRBJ2-3, the full variable domain is GAGVSQSPSNKVTEKGKDVELRCDPISGHTALYWYRQSLGQGLEFLIYFQGNSAPDKSGLPSDRFSAERTGGSVSTLTIQRTQQEDSAVYLCASSSLAGAPTGDTQYFGPGTRLTVL.